The T cell receptor beta chain under discussion was sequenced for a study of blood T cells in healthy people across ages. General study results and limits: The authors considered diversity estimates from one million T cells to be underestimates. Naive T cell percentage strongly correlated with TCR beta diversity. Per million T cells, the diversity of TCR beta decreased roughly linearly as age advanced.

Together with a sample-barcoded 5' primer, a J-beta primer mix was included in a second PCR lasting about 7 to 11 cycles. MiXCR was run by TCRdb on the 5' RACE reads, yielding one entry per CDR3 protein. In the table there are roughly 1,800,000 distinct CDR3 sequences, around half of which are singletons. Isolation per sample recovered at least 6 million PBMCs. This clonotype came up a few times. No antigen is known for it. The TCR was taken from a woman aged 40 to 49 in good health. The sequenced sample consisted of blood.

In DNA, the CDR3 is TGTGCCTCAAATAGGGGGACGCAGTTCTTC. This gives the protein CASNRGTQFF. The chain couples TRBV21-1 to TRBJ2-1; the D call in the table, TRBD1, was not verified against the DNA. TRBV21-1 is a pseudogene. The CDR3 totals 10 residues.